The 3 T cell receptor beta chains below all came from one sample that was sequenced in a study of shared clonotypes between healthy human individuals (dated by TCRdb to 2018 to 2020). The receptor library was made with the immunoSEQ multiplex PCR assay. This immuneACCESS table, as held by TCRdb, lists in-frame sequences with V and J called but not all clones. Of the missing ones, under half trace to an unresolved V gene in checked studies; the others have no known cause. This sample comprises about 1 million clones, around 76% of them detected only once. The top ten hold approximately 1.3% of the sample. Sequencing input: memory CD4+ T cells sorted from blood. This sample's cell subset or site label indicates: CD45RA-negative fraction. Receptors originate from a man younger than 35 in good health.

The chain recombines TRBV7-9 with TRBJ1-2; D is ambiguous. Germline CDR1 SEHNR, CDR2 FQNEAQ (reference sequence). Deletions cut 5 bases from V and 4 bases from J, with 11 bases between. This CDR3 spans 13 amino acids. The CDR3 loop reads CASSTDAGYGYTF. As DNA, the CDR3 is TGTGCCAGCAGCACGGACGCGGGCTATGGCTACACCTTC.

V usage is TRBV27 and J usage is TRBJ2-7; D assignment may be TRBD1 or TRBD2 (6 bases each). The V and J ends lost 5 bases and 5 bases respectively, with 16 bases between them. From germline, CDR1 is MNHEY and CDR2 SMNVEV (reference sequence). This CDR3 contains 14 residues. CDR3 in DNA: TGTGCCAGCAGTGGCTGGGGGGCGCACAACGAGCAGTACTTC. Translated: CASSGWGAHNEQYF.

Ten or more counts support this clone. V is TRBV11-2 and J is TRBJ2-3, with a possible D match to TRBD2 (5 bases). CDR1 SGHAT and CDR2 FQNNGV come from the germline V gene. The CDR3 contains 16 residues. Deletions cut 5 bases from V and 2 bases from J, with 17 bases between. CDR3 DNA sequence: TGTGCCAGCAGCCGAGGTGCGTCGGGGTTCACAGATACGCAGTATTTT. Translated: CASSRGASGFTDTQYF.